This T cell receptor (beta chain) is drawn from a study of tumor and adjacent non-tumor tissue in lung cancer. The CDR3 is made up of 16 amino acids. The V and J ends lost 5 bases and 0 bases respectively, with 11 bases between them. Germline CDR1 reads ENHRY; CDR2 reads SYGVKD. This clonotype was recorded many times. Three rounds of nested PCR, following a modified ARM-PCR protocol, produced the TCRbeta library. A single record per CDR3 protein comes from TCRdb applying MiXCR to the multiplex PCR reads. This table holds approximately 120,000 distinct CDR3 sequences, more than 70% found once. No cell sorting was done before RNA was extracted from the tissue.

The TCR originated in a woman in her fifties or sixties with non-small cell lung cancer. The chain couples TRBV10-3 to TRBJ2-6; perhaps TRBD1 as D (6 bases). Input material: lung tumor tissue. CDR3 loop: CAISRDISSGANVLTF. The CDR3 DNA reads as TGTGCCATCAGTCGGGACATCTCCTCTGGGGCCAACGTCCTGACTTTC.